This TCR beta chain came from a study of T cell responses to AZD1222 COVID-19 vaccine. Note on this clone: The antigen remains unidentified.

Notes on the study in general: Among spike-specific TCRs, nearly half reportedly target unmutated variant regions.

Germline V gives CDR1 SGDLS, CDR2 YYNGEE. This CDR3 is 16 amino acids long. Germline trimming cut 2 bases from V and 5 bases from J; bases unmatched to any gene: 9. Clones were read by immunoSEQ multiplex PCR, and TCRdb kept only the in-frame ones, dropping some. The sample has roughly 170,000 clones; approximately 94% are singletons. The sample was peripheral blood, taken 28 days after the second AZD1222 dose. The receptor was derived from an adult who received the AZD1222 COVID-19 vaccine. The chain is built from TRBV9 and TRBJ2-2, with TRBD2 matching over 7 bases. CDR3 protein: CASSVATGGSTGELFF. In DNA form, the CDR3 reads TGTGCCAGCAGCGTCGCAACGGGCGGGAGTACCGGGGAGCTGTTTTTT.